The T cell receptor beta chain described here comes from a study of blood T cell repertoires in COVID-19. About the study: Whether acute or convalescent, the COVID-19 samples came from the United States, Italy and Spain. T cells, B-cell-depleted T cells, or PBMCs provided the cDNA or gDNA that served as material.

Original methodology: Estimated nucleated cell counts came from reference gene primer amplification. TCRdb's copy holds only in-frame clones and misses some; the assay was immunoSEQ multiplex PCR. V, J and clone size were drawn from that table, and D and trimming were deduced from the DNA. The table records 100,000 to 150,000 clones, around 80% of them present only once. The sample consisted of peripheral blood. The TCR originated in a woman aged 45 to 65 with acute or convalescent COVID-19.

The CDR3 DNA sequence: TGTGCCAGCAGCTTAACCGGAGATACGCAGTATTTT. Residues: CASSLTGDTQYF. The chain uses TRBV7-8 and TRBJ2-3; D remains ambiguous. This CDR3 contains 12 residues. In germline, CDR1 is SGHVS, CDR2 FQNEAQ. Trimming stripped 2 bases from V and 5 bases from J, with 5 bases between.